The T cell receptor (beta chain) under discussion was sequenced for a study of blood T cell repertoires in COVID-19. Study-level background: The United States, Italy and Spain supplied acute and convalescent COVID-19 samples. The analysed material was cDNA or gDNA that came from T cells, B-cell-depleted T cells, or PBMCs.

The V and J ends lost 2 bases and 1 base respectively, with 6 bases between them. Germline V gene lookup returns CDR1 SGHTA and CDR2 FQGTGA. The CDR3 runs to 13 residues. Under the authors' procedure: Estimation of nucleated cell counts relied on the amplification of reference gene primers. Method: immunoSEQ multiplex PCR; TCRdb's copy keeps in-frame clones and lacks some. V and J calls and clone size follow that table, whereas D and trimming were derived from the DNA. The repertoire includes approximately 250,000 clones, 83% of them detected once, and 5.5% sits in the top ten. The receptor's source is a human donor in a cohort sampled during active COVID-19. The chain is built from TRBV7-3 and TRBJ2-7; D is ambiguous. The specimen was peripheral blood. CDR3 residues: CASSLSGSYEQYF. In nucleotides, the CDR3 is TGTGCCAGCAGCTTATCCGGGTCCTACGAGCAGTACTTC.